What follows are 4 T cell receptor beta chains derived from one specimen sequenced in a study of T cell clusters in autoimmune cytopenias. TRB rearrangements were amplified by touch-down multiplex PCR with mixed TRB-A/B primers. TCRdb reprocessed the multiplex PCR reads and reports one entry per CDR3 protein, with no DNA. The sample table sets out some 3,500 distinct CDR3 sequences. TRB amplification used around 0.25 ug of peripheral blood genomic DNA. The sequencing input was peripheral blood. These receptors originate from a human donor with an autoimmune cytopenia or autoimmune hepatitis (not recorded which).

This clonotype is deemed medium-sized (0.01 to 0.1%) by its frequency. The genes are TRBV19 and TRBJ2-1; without DNA, the TCRdb call of TRBD1 cannot be checked. There are 15 residues in the CDR3. Germline assignment: CDR1 LNHDA and CDR2 SQIVND (reference sequence). The CDR3 loop is CASINSGGARNEQFF.

By frequency, this clonotype is medium-sized. CDR3 loop: CASSLGPNQETQYF. The genes are TRBV5-6 and TRBJ2-5. Germline V gene data show CDR1 as SGHDT and CDR2 as YYEEEE. The CDR3 has 14 amino acids. Full variable domain (missing parts from reference TRBV5-6 and TRBJ2-5): DAGVTQSPTHLIKTRGQQVTLRCSPKSGHDTVSWYQQALGQGPQFIFQYYEEEERQRGNFPDRFSGHQFPNYSSELNVNALLLGDSALYLCASSLGPNQETQYFGPGTRLLVL.

By frequency, this clonotype is large (0.1 to 1%). The rearrangement links TRBV6-5 to TRBJ2-7. Per germline, CDR1 MNHEY and CDR2 SVGAGI. The CDR3 is made up of 11 amino acids. CDR3 residues: CASSYQYEQYF.

According to its frequency, this clonotype is medium-sized (0.01 to 0.1%). This rearrangement joins TRBV10-3 to TRBJ2-2; without DNA, the TCRdb call of TRBD1 cannot be checked. This CDR3 has 13 amino acids. Looked up from germline, CDR1 is ENHRY and CDR2 is SYGVKD. CDR3 protein: CAITTGAGGELFF.